This T cell receptor (beta chain) was retrieved from a study of blood T cell repertoires in COVID-19. Study as a whole: The United States, Italy and Spain provided the acute and convalescent COVID-19 samples. PBMCs, B-cell-depleted T cells, or T cells provided the cDNA or gDNA that made up the material.

The CDR3 totals 16 residues. The ends were cut back, 1 base at V and 4 bases at J, with 13 bases in the middle. Germline values: CDR1 SGHVS, CDR2 FNYEAQ. In the authors' workflow: It was from reference gene primer amplification that nucleated cell counts were estimated. Assay: immunoSEQ multiplex PCR; the TCRdb copy retains only in-frame clones and omits some. Clone size and the V and J calls come from that table; the DNA yielded D and trimming. This sample has roughly 160,000 clones, with roughly 90% found just once. The sequence derives from a man aged 18-30 years with acute or convalescent COVID-19. Sequenced: peripheral blood. The V call is TRBV7-6, the J call TRBJ2-2; possible D gene TRBD1, 5 bases. The CDR3 bases are TGTGCCAGCAGCTTAGTTGTGATTGGGGCCACCGGGGAGCTGTTTTTT. Translated, it gives CASSLVVIGATGELFF.